The next 8 T cell receptor beta chains were all read from a single sample in a study of cytomegalovirus exposure and HLA in healthy donors. With 60 Vbeta and 13 Jbeta primers, the PCR was carried out. Profiling relied on immunoSEQ multiplex PCR, and the TCRdb table lists in-frame clones only, not all of them. The repertoire has around 100,000 clones, less than 75% of them found once; the top ten carry approximately 10%. Sequencing was done on a sample of PBMCs. These receptors were collected from a man aged 35 to 55 in good health and CMV-seropositive.

The chain carries TRBV5-4 and TRBJ2-5; D remains unclear. The V end was cut by 5 bases, the J end by 4 bases, with 12 bases between. This CDR3 region has 13 residues. CDR1 and CDR2 (germline): SGHNT, YYREEE (reference sequence). DNA for the CDR3: TGTGCCAGCAGTCCTCGTGGCTCAGAGACCCAGTACTTC. Its translation is CASSPRGSETQYF.

This clone was recorded only once. The chain links TRBV30 to TRBJ1-5, with TRBD1 matching 9 bases. Per the germline V gene, CDR1 is GTSNPN and CDR2 is SVGIG (reference sequence). This CDR3 region has 15 residues. V dropped 2 bases and J dropped 6; count of bases not matched to a gene: 8. The CDR3 here is CAWSLGDRDSQPQHF. CDR3 coding DNA: TGTGCCTGGAGTCTTGGGGACAGGGACTCTCAGCCCCAGCATTTT.

The chain uses TRBV6-4 and TRBJ1-5; D may be TRBD1 (6 bases). The CDR3 has 14 residues. The V gene's germline CDR1 is MRHNA and CDR2 SNTAGT. Trimming cost V 3 bases and J 2 bases, with 8 bases left between them. The DNA for the CDR3 is TGTGCCAGCAGTGAGGGGGCAGGCAATCAGCCCCAGCATTTT. Protein product: CASSEGAGNQPQHF.

The chain recombines TRBV7-9 with TRBJ2-5; 9 bases map to TRBD1. TRBJ2-7 explains the end of the DNA better; the J call may be wrong. Germline CDR1 and CDR2: SEHNR and FQNEAQ (reference sequence). The CDR3 is made up of 14 amino acids. CDR3 in amino acids: CASSRTGASYEQYF. As DNA, the CDR3 is TGTGCCAGCAGTAGGACAGGGGCCTCCTACGAGCAGTACTTC.

The chain joins TRBV6-6 to TRBJ2-7, with D perhaps matching TRBD2 (6 bases). This CDR3 is built from 13 residues. V was cut by 3 bases and J by 4 bases, with 10 bases left in between. CDR1 and CDR2 (germline): MNHNY, SVGAGI (reference sequence). CDR3 in DNA: TGTGCCAGCAGTTATAGCGGCTCATACGAGCAGTACGTC. Protein: CASSYSGSYEQYV.

V is TRBV11-2 and J is TRBJ2-1, with TRBD2 matching 11 bases. Germline lookup yields CDR1 SGHAT and CDR2 FQNNGV. The CDR3 sequence is 15 residues long. V gave up 5 bases and J gave up 2 bases; unmatched junction bases: 2. The CDR3 loop reads CASSPGLAAYNEQFF. The CDR3, as DNA: TGTGCCAGCAGCCCGGGACTAGCGGCCTACAATGAGCAGTTCTTC.

The genes are TRBV19 and TRBJ2-7; no clear D. The CDR3 contains 13 residues. V was shortened by 5 bases and J by 5 bases, with 13 bases between the two germline ends. Per the germline V gene, CDR1 is LNHDA and CDR2 is SQIVND (reference sequence). The CDR3 bases are TGTGCCAGTAGTCTCGGGTTTTACCACGAGCAGTACTTC. It translates to CASSLGFYHEQYF. The whole variable domain, filled in from reference TRBV19 and TRBJ2-7, reads DGGITQSPKYLFRKEGQNVTLSCEQNLNHDAMYWYRQDPGQGLRLIYYSQIVNDFQKGDIAEGYSVSREKKESFPLTVTSAQKNPTAFYLCASSLGFYHEQYFGPGTRLTVT.

In its sample, this clone was seen once. The rearrangement uses TRBV9 and TRBJ2-3; 13 bases align to TRBD2. The CDR3 loop spans 19 amino acids. J lost 2 bases, V lost 4 bases, and 13 bases had no gene match. CDR1 and CDR2 from the germline V gene are SGDLS and YYNGEE. The CDR3 DNA is TGTGCCAGCAGCCATCCAACTGGACTAGCGGGAGTGCCCACAGATACGCAGTATTTT. This encodes CASSHPTGLAGVPTDTQYF.